A selection of T cell receptor beta chains follows, all from one sample in a study of blood T cells in healthy people across ages. TCRdb re-analysed the 5' RACE reads in MiXCR, keeping a single row per CDR3 protein. Among hundreds of thousands of distinct CDR3 sequences listed, about 25% were seen once. These data were likewise used in another study, on T cells of mothers and their children.

Source material: blood. The source of these receptors is a boy between 10 and 17 years old in good health. CDR3s include the opening cysteine and the closing phenylalanine or tryptophan. The D gene is left open where the match is weak.

TRBD2,TRBV20-1,TRBJ2-3,CSARSGTSGTPDTQYF
NA,TRBV15,TRBJ1-5,CATSRDRGHQPQHF
NA,TRBV9,TRBJ1-5,CASSVEGGGNQPQHF
NA,TRBV5-1,TRBJ2-7,CASSLGTQSYEQYF
NA,TRBV4-1,TRBJ2-7,CASSQSGYEQYF
NA,TRBV7-3,TRBJ2-3,CASSLVGTSSTDTQYF
TRBD1,TRBV20-1,TRBJ2-7,CSARDRARRAEQYF
NA,TRBV30,TRBJ1-1,CAWKGQGGEAFF
NA,TRBV10-3,TRBJ2-3,CAISVGQDTDTQYF
TRBD1,TRBV20-1,TRBJ2-7,CSAGRDRGGSYEQYF
TRBD2,TRBV7-8,TRBJ2-7,CASRPSLAGGPHEQYF
TRBD1,TRBV4-2,TRBJ1-3,CAGSYDRVNTIYF
TRBD2,TRBV4-3,TRBJ2-1,CASSQEGWGGSYNEQFF
NA,TRBV20-1,TRBJ2-7,CSARDPPVERYEQYF
TRBD1,TRBV5-1,TRBJ2-3,CASRTGDGDTQYF
NA,TRBV7-2,TRBJ2-1,CASSTTNYNEQFF
NA,TRBV10-3,TRBJ2-5,CATQRVRSYDQYF
NA,TRBV3-1,TRBJ1-2,CASSQVTRNGYTF
NA,TRBV7-9,TRBJ1-2,CASSLVGTYYGYTF
TRBD1,TRBV11-1,TRBJ2-1,CASSRGTGGVYNEQFF
TRBD1,TRBV5-1,TRBJ1-4,CASSPYPGTGGEKLFF
NA,TRBV7-8,TRBJ1-1,CASSLVSRGPEAFF
NA,TRBV28,TRBJ1-6,CASSFSAGHRSPLHF
NA,TRBV4-1,NA,CASSQGYKGPGEQFF